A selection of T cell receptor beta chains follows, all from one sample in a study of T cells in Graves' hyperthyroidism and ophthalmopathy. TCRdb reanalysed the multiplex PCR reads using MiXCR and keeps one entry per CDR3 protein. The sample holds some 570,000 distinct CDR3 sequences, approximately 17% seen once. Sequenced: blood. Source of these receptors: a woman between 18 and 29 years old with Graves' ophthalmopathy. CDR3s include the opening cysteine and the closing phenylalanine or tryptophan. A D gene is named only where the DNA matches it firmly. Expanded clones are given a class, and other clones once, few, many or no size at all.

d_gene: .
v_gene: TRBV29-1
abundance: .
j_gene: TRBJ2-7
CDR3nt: TGCAGCGTTCGAGAGGGCCGCGACGAGCAGTACTTC
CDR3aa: CSVREGRDEQYF

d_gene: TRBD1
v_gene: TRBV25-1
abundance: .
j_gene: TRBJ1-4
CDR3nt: TGTGCCAGCAGTGATCCAGGGGGCGATGAAAAACTGTTTTTT
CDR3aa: CASSDPGGDEKLFF

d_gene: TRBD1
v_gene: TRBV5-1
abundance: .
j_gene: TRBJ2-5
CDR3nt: TGCGCCAGCAGGCCCGACAGGGTAGAGACCCAGTACTTC
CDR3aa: CASRPDRVETQYF

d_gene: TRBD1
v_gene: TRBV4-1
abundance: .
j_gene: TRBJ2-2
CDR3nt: TGCGCCAGCAGCCAAGACGGACAGGGGGCGGTCGGGGAGCTGTTTTTT
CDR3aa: CASSQDGQGAVGELFF

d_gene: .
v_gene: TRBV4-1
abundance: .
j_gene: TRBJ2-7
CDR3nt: TGCGCCAGCAGCCAAGATCTCCTAGTATCCAACTACGAGCAGTACTTC
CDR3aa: CASSQDLLVSNYEQYF

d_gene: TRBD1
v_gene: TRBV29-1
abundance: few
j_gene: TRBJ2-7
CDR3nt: TGCAGCGTTGAAGGGACAGGGACTTACGAGCAGTACTTC
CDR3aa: CSVEGTGTYEQYF

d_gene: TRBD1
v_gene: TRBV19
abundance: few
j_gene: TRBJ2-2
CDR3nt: TGTGCCAGTCTCGAGCCCGGGACAGTAACCACCGGGGAGCTGTTTTTT
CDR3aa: CASLEPGTVTTGELFF

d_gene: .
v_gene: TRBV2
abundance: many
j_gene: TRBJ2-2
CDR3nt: TGTGCCAGCAACGAAGAGGTTAACACCGGGGAGCTGTTTTTT
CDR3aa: CASNEEVNTGELFF

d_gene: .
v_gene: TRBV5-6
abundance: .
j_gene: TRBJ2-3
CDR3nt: TGTGCCAGCAGCTTTTCCCAGGGATACACAGATACGCAGTATTTT
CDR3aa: CASSFSQGYTDTQYF

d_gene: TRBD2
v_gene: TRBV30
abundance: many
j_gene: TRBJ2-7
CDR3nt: TGTGCCTGGAACACAGCGGGAGGCACCTACGAGCAGTACTTC
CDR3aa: CAWNTAGGTYEQYF

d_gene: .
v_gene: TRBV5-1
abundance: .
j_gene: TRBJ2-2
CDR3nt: TGCGCCAGCAGCTTCCCCGGGGGCGGGGCCAACACCGGGGAGCTGTTTTTT
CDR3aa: CASSFPGGGANTGELFF

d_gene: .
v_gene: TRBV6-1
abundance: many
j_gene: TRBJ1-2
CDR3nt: TGTGCCAGCAGTGAGATATTCCGTAACTATGGCTACACCTTC
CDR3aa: CASSEIFRNYGYTF

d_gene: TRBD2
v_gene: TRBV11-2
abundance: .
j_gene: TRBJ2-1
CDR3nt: TGTGCCAGCAGCTCCCGGACTAGCGGGGGGCCCTATGAGCAGTTCTTC
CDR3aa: CASSSRTSGGPYEQFF

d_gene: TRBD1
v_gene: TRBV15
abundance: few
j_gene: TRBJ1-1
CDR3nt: TGTGCCACCAGCAGTACTGGGACAGGGAAAGCTTTCTTT
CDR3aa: CATSSTGTGKAFF

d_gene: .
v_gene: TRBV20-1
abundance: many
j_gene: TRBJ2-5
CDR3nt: TGCAGTGCTAGCCCCCCCCCAGGGGAGACCCAGTACTTC
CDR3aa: CSASPPPGETQYF

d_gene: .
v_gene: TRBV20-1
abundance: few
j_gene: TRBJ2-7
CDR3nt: TGCAGTGCTAAGGTCTCCTACGAGCAGTACTTC
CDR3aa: CSAKVSYEQYF

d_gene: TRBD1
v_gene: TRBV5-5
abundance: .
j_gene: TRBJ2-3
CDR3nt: TGTGCCAGCAGCCCCAGCGGGACAGGGTGGACAGATACGCAGTATTTT
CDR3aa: CASSPSGTGWTDTQYF

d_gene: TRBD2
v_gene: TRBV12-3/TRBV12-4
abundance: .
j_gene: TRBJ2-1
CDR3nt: TGTGCCAGCAGTTGGGGACTAGCGGAGGCCTACAATGAGCAGTTCTTC
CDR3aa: CASSWGLAEAYNEQFF

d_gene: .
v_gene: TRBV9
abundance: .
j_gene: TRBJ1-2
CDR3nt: TGTGCCAGCAGCTCTCAAAAATTGGGGGACGATAATGGTGGCTACACCTTC
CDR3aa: CASSSQKLGDDNGGYTF

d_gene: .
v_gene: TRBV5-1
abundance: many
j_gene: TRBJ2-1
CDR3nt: TGCGCCAGCAGCTCGACCGGGGACTACAATGAGCAGTTCTTC
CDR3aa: CASSSTGDYNEQFF

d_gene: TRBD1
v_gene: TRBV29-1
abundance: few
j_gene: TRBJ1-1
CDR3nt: TGCAGCGGGGGACAGAGCAACACTGAAGCTTTCTTT
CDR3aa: CSGGQSNTEAFF

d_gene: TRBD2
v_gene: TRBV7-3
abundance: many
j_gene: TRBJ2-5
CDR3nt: TGTGCCAGCAGCGCCGGGGGGGGAGGGGAGACCCAGTACTTC
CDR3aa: CASSAGGGGETQYF

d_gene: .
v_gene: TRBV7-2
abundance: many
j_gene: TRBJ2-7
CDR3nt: TGTGCCAGCAGCTTAGACCATGGGGGTTTTAGCTCCTACGAGCAGTACTTC
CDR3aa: CASSLDHGGFSSYEQYF

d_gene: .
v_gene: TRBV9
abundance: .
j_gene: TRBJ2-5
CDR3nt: TGTGCCAGCAGCGCGGTAATGGAGACCCAGTACTTC
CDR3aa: CASSAVMETQYF

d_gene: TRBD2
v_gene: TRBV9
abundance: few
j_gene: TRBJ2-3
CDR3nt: TGTGCCAGCAGCGCCCTCCCGCGAGCGGGGAACGGGGATACGCAGTATTTT
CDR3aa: CASSALPRAGNGDTQYF